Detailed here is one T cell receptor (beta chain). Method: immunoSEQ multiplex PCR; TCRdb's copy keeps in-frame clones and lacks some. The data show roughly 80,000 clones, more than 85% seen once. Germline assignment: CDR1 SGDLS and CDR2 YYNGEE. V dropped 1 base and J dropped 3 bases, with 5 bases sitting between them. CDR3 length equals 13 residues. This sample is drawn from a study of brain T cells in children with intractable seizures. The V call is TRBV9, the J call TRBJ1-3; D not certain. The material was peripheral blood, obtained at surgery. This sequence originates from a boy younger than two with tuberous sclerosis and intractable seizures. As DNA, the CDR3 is TGTGCCAGCAGCGTATCGTATGGAAACACCATATATTTT. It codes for CASSVSYGNTIYF.